Each of the 28 T cell receptor beta chains below was sequenced from the same sample in a study of control samples from healthy donors and cancer patients. Profiling relied on immunoSEQ multiplex PCR, and the TCRdb table lists in-frame clones only, not all of them. The sample comprises around 130,000 clones, 70% to 90% of which are singletons, and roughly 3.2% rests with the top ten. What was sequenced was blood. The source is a man aged 45-65 years in good health.

The chain carries TRBV10-1 and TRBJ2-3; D might be TRBD2 (5 bases). Per germline, CDR1 WNHNN and CDR2 SYGVQD (reference sequence). Trimming pared 3 bases from V and 2 bases from J, leaving 18 bases between. CDR3 length: 17 amino acids. The CDR3 DNA follows: TGCGCCAGCAGTGATGTCGGTCTAGCTACCAACACAGATACGCAGTATTTT. This gives the protein CASSDVGLATNTDTQYF.

The chain uses TRBV19 and TRBJ1-4, with unresolved D. The CDR3 runs 12 residues. Germline values: CDR1 LNHDA, CDR2 SQIVND (reference sequence). V dropped 6 bases and J dropped 11 bases, with 13 bases sitting between them. CDR3 DNA sequence: TGTGCCAGTAGCGATCGGGCGTACAAACTGTTTTTT. Translating gives CASSDRAYKLFF.

This chain links TRBV24-1 with TRBJ2-7; 10 bases fit TRBD1. The CDR3 sequence is 17 residues long. Per germline, CDR1 KGHDR and CDR2 SFDVKD. The trim removed 5 bases at V and 0 bases at J, leaving 9 bases unmatched. CDR3 loop: CATSGHTGTGDSYEQYF. CDR3 sequence (DNA): TGTGCCACCAGTGGGCATACCGGGACAGGGGACTCCTACGAGCAGTACTTC.

This rearrangement joins TRBV7-2 to TRBJ2-2; no clear D. CDR1 and CDR2 (germline): SGHTA, FQGNSA. The CDR3 extends over 15 amino acids. The V gene lost 1 base and the J gene lost 5 bases, with 11 bases spanning the gap. CDR3 region: CASSLGLVGTGELFF. As DNA, the CDR3 is TGTGCCAGCAGCTTAGGGCTAGTGGGGACCGGGGAGCTGTTTTTT.

This clone was picked up a small number of times. This chain joins TRBV5-1 and TRBJ1-1, with D perhaps matching TRBD1 (5 bases). Germline V gene lookup returns CDR1 SGHRS and CDR2 YFSETQ. The CDR3 consists of 13 residues. The V gene lost 5 bases and the J gene lost 0 bases, with 8 bases spanning the gap. The CDR3 DNA sequence: TGCGCCAGCAGACGGGACCTGAACACTGAAGCTTTCTTT. Translating gives CASRRDLNTEAFF.

A few counts support this clone. This chain uses TRBV12-3 or TRBV12-4 with TRBJ2-7; D ambiguous. Between the trimmed V and J ends, which lost 10 bases and 0 bases, there was a span of 13 bases. This CDR3 has 13 residues. CDR3 sequence (DNA): TGTGCCATTCGACCGCACTTCTCCTACGAGCAGTACTTC. Translated: CAIRPHFSYEQYF.

The gene calls are TRBV6-5 and TRBJ1-3; D is uncertain. Trimming pared 7 bases from V and 0 bases from J, leaving 13 bases between. The CDR3 contains 15 residues. In germline, CDR1 is MNHEY, CDR2 SVGAGI. CDR3 protein: CASIKNPNSGNTIYF. CDR3 nucleotide sequence: TGTGCCAGCATTAAGAACCCGAACTCTGGAAACACCATATATTTT.

This chain connects TRBV7-2 to TRBJ1-2; a weak D match, TRBD1 (5 bases). The V and J ends lost 1 base and 6 bases respectively, with 18 bases between them. Germline V lookup: CDR1 SGHTA, CDR2 FQGNSA. The CDR3 has 16 residues. CDR3 protein: CASSLVSGPSGNGYTF. The CDR3 region has the DNA TGTGCCAGCAGCTTAGTCTCAGGGCCAAGCGGAAATGGCTACACCTTC.

This clone was seen just once. This rearrangement joins TRBV18 to TRBJ1-5; D is uncertain. V was trimmed by 3 bases and J by 1 base, leaving 4 bases between them. Germline V gene data show CDR1 as KGHSH and CDR2 as LQKENI. CDR3 length: 13 amino acids. The DNA of the CDR3 is TGTGCCAGCTCACCGGCCAGCAATCAGCCCCAGCATTTT. Amino acids: CASSPASNQPQHF. The full variable domain, in which reference TRBV18 and TRBJ1-5 provide the parts outside the CDR3, is NAGVMQNPRHLVRRRGQEARLRCSPMKGHSHVYWYRQLPEEGLKFMVYLQKENIIDESGMPKERFSAEFPKEGPSILRIQQVVRGDSAAYFCASSPASNQPQHFGDGTRLSIL.

The rearrangement uses TRBV6-1 and TRBJ1-5, with a tentative D call TRBD1 (5 bases). V dropped 2 bases and J dropped 2 bases, with 13 bases sitting between them. Germline V gene sequence: CDR1 MNHNS, CDR2 SASEGT. The CDR3 runs 16 residues. As DNA, the CDR3 is TGTGCCAGCAGTGAATCCAGGGTTTTTGGCAATCAGCCCCAGCATTTT. This translates into CASSESRVFGNQPQHF.

The chain links TRBV9 to TRBJ1-1, with 12 positions matching TRBD1. The CDR3 is 17 residues long. CDR1 SGDLS and CDR2 YYNGEE come from the germline V gene. Trimming removed 0 bases from V and 3 bases from J; junction bases left unmatched: 6. The chain's CDR3 is CASSVARDRGLDTEAFF. The CDR3 DNA reads as TGTGCCAGCAGCGTAGCCCGGGACAGGGGGCTGGACACTGAAGCTTTCTTT.

The CDR3 here is CASRPKGWEKLFF. CDR3 sequence (DNA): TGTGCCAGCCGCCCAAAGGGGTGGGAAAAACTGTTTTTT. This chain connects TRBV6-6 to TRBJ1-4, with D possibly being TRBD1 (5 bases). The CDR3 spans 13 residues. Trimming shortened V by 8 bases and J by 8 bases, and 15 bases separated the two germline ends. Looked up from germline, CDR1 is MNHNY and CDR2 is SVGAGI (reference sequence).

This chain links TRBV2 with TRBJ2-7, with D tentatively TRBD1 or TRBD2 (5 bases each). Trimming left V 6 bases short and J 7 bases short, with 25 bases between. The CDR3 length is 16 residues. Germline lookup yields CDR1 SNHLY and CDR2 FYNNEI. Here the CDR3 DNA reads TGTGCCAGCAGCCTTCAAGTTCGGGACCACGGGGAAGAGCAGTACTTC. Its protein is CASSLQVRDHGEEQYF.

The J gene is TRBJ2-5, the V gene TRBV3-1 (or the pseudogene TRBV3-2), with 10 bases that match TRBD2. This CDR3 has 17 residues. J gave up 0 bases and V 2 bases, and 6 bases lay outside the gene matches. Germline-derived CDR1 and CDR2 are LGHDT and YNNKEL (reference sequence). CDR3 in amino acids: CASSQPGLADYQETQYF. CDR3 DNA sequence: TGTGCCAGCAGCCAACCCGGACTAGCGGATTACCAAGAGACCCAGTACTTC.

This chain joins TRBV24-1 and TRBJ2-3; 9 bases match TRBD2. The ends lost 3 bases at V and 5 bases at J; junction bases unmatched: 2. The CDR3 spans 14 residues. From germline, CDR1 is KGHDR and CDR2 SFDVKD. CDR3 nucleotides: TGTGCCACCAGTGATAGCGGGGGGATAGATACGCAGTATTTT. Translated, it gives CATSDSGGIDTQYF.

This rearrangement joins TRBV19 to TRBJ1-1; a possible D gene is TRBD1 (6 bases). Germline V lookup: CDR1 LNHDA, CDR2 SQIVND (reference sequence). V was cut by 2 bases and J by 2 bases, with 9 bases left in between. The CDR3 runs to 14 residues. The CDR3 sequence is CASSIMDSNTEAFF. The CDR3 DNA reads as TGTGCCAGTAGTATAATGGACAGTAACACTGAAGCTTTCTTT.

This clone showed up just once. The genes are TRBV30 and TRBJ1-5; TRBD1 is a possible D gene (5 bases). The length of the CDR3 is 15 residues. Germline lookup yields CDR1 GTSNPN and CDR2 SVGIG (reference sequence). V was shortened by 2 bases and J by 0 bases, with 11 bases between the two germline ends. This CDR3 is CAWSSGTVSNQPQHF. For the CDR3, the DNA is TGTGCCTGGAGTTCCGGGACGGTTAGCAATCAGCCCCAGCATTTT.

This chain connects TRBV11-3 to TRBJ1-1; D unclear. The germline CDR1 and CDR2 sequences are SGHNT and YENEEA. The CDR3 runs to 13 residues. The V end was cut by 0 bases, the J end by 4 bases, with 6 bases between. The CDR3 DNA is TGTGCCAGCAGCTTAGATCAAACCACTGAAGCTTTCTTT. Translating gives CASSLDQTTEAFF.

The genes are TRBV23-1 and TRBJ1-3, with D possibly being TRBD1 (6 bases). TRBV23-1 is an ORF for which the function is uncertain. The CDR3 contains 19 residues. Trimming removed 0 bases at V and 0 bases at J, with 18 bases between. CDR3 sequence: CASSQSPGVKTSSGNTIYF. As DNA, the CDR3 is TGCGCCAGCAGTCAATCGCCAGGGGTGAAAACATCCTCTGGAAACACCATATATTTT.

J is TRBJ2-1 and V is TRBV3-1 (or the pseudogene TRBV3-2); D remains ambiguous. CDR3 size: 12 residues. With 4 bases removed from V and 2 bases from J, the gap between germline ends came to 3 bases. CDR1 and CDR2 from the germline V gene are LGHDT and YNNKEL (reference sequence). CDR3 sequence: CASSPTYNEQFF. In nucleotides, the CDR3 is TGTGCCAGCAGCCCCACCTACAATGAGCAGTTCTTC.

This clone has more than one count but fewer than ten. The genes are TRBV11-3 and TRBJ1-5; no reliable D call. The CDR3 contains 13 residues. CDR1 SGHNT and CDR2 YENEEA come from the germline V gene. V lost 1 base, J lost 5 bases, and 6 bases lay in between. The CDR3 DNA is TGTGCCAGCAGCTTAGGTGGGGATCAGCCCCAGCATTTT. Translated: CASSLGGDQPQHF.

This sequence joins TRBV5-1 and TRBJ2-3; 9 nucleotides match TRBD1. The CDR3 is 15 residues long. CDR1 and CDR2 from the germline V gene are SGHRS and YFSETQ. Trimming removed 8 bases from V and 3 bases from J; junction bases left unmatched: 10. CDR3: CARPSRDRVTDTQYF. In DNA, the CDR3 is TGCGCCAGACCAAGCCGGGACAGGGTAACAGATACGCAGTATTTT.

V gene TRBV4-1 combines with J gene TRBJ1-2; possibly TRBD1 for D (5 bases). In germline, CDR1 is MGHRA, CDR2 YSYEKL. This CDR3 is built from 14 residues. The V and J ends lost 8 bases and 3 bases respectively, with 16 bases between them. CDR3 DNA: TGCGCCAGCGCCACCGGCAGGGCGCACTATGGCTACACCTTC. Protein product: CASATGRAHYGYTF.

This clone came up a few times. The J gene is TRBJ1-3, the V gene TRBV2; TRBD1 might be the D (5 bases). The CDR3 is 16 amino acids. The germline gives CDR1 SNHLY, CDR2 FYNNEI. V dropped 5 bases and J dropped 4 bases, with 18 bases sitting between them. Here the CDR3 reads CASSSQMGGFGNTIYF. The CDR3 nucleotides read TGTGCCAGCAGTTCTCAAATGGGGGGTTTCGGAAACACCATATATTTT.

CDR3 nucleotide sequence: TGTGCCAGCAGCTTAGATCTGGGCACTGAAGCTTTCTTT. Amino acid sequence: CASSLDLGTEAFF. The chain carries TRBV11-2 and TRBJ1-1; D is ambiguous. V was shortened by 0 bases and J by 4 bases, with 6 bases between the two germline ends. The CDR3 extends over 13 amino acids. Germline V CDR1 and CDR2: SGHAT, FQNNGV.

This clone was counted only a few times. The V gene is TRBV29-1, the J gene TRBJ1-1; D is unclear. CDR3 length equals 13 residues. The ends were cut back, 4 bases at V and 4 bases at J, with 13 bases in the middle. Germline V gene sequence: CDR1 SQVTM, CDR2 ANQGSEA. In DNA form, the CDR3 reads TGCAGCGTTGTAAACAGCGCTCTCACTGAAGCTTTCTTT. This codes for CSVVNSALTEAFF. Full variable domain (remainder filled in from reference TRBV29-1 and TRBJ1-1): SAVISQKPSRDICQRGTSLTIQCQVDSQVTMMFWYRQQPGQSLTLIATANQGSEATYESGFVIDKFPISRPNLTFSTLTVSNMSPEDSSIYLCSVVNSALTEAFFGQGTRLTVV.

The V and J genes are TRBV2 and TRBJ1-1; D perhaps matches TRBD1 (5 bases). V dropped 6 bases and J dropped 5 bases, with 16 bases sitting between them. From germline, CDR1 is SNHLY and CDR2 FYNNEI. This CDR3 is built from 14 residues. In DNA, the CDR3 is TGTGCCAGCAGGGAGGGGATTATGGGGACTGAAGCTTTCTTT. Amino acids: CASREGIMGTEAFF.

This clone was seen once. V gene TRBV14 combines with J gene TRBJ2-5; D remains ambiguous. CDR1 and CDR2 from the germline V gene are SGHDN and FVKESK. V was clipped by 6 bases and J by 3 bases, with 5 bases between them. This CDR3 is built from 11 residues. The chain's CDR3 is CASSLEETQYF. CDR3 bases: TGTGCCAGCAGTTTAGAAGAGACCCAGTACTTC.